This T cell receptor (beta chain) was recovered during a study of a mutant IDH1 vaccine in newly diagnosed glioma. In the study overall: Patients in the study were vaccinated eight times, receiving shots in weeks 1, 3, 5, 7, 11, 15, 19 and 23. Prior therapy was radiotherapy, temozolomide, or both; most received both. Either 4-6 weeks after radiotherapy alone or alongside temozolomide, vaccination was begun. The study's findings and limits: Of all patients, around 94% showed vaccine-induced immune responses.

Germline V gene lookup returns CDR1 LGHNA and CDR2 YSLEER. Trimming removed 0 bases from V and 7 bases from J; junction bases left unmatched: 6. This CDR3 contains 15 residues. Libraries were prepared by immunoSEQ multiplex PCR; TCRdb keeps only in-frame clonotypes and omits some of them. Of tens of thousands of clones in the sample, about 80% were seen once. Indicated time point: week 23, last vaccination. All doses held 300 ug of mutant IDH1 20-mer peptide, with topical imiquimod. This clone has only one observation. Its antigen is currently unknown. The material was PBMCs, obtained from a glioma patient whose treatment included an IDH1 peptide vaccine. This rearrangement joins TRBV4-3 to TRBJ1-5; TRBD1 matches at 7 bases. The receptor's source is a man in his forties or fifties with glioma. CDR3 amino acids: CASSQDLRGRQPQHF. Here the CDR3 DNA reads TGCGCCAGCAGCCAAGATCTTAGGGGGCGGCAGCCCCAGCATTTT.